This T cell receptor beta chain was sequenced for a study of PD-1 blockade in classical Hodgkin lymphoma. Study information: Patients were given intravenous nivolumab, 3 mg/kg, every 2 weeks. General study findings and limits: Baseline diversity resembling that of newly diagnosed patients was seen in complete responders. Reports described newly diagnosed patients as having lower baseline TCR diversity than healthy donors.

V lost 1 base and J lost 3, with 8 bases in between. The CDR3 has 13 residues. The V gene's germline CDR1 is SGHDT and CDR2 YYEEEE. Time point of the sample: cycle 4 day 1 (C4D1), after five to seven weeks of nivolumab. All patients experienced relapse after autologous stem cell transplantation, and brentuximab vedotin exposure was variable. Relapsed/refractory classical Hodgkin lymphoma patients had complete, partial or progressive responses. The protocol was immunoSEQ multiplex PCR, while the TCRdb copy is restricted to in-frame clones and leaves out a portion. The sample lists around 93,000 clones, just under 80% occurring once. This clone was observed a handful of times. What it recognizes is unknown.

The V and J genes are TRBV5-6 and TRBJ2-7; D is uncertain. The TCR sequence derives from a human donor with classical Hodgkin lymphoma. Sequences were derived from peripheral blood mononuclear cells (PBMCs), sampled before the fourth cycle of nivolumab. The CDR3 DNA reads as TGTGCCAGCAGCTTGCGGGTCCACTACGAGCAGTACTTC. Amino acids: CASSLRVHYEQYF.